This TCR beta chain was identified in a study of blood T cell repertoires in COVID-19. Study in general: PBMCs, B-cell-depleted T cells, or T cells were the source of the cDNA or gDNA that made up the material.

Authors' processing steps: Reference gene primers were amplified, and this amplification served to estimate nucleated cell counts. Sequencing was performed with immunoSEQ multiplex PCR; in TCRdb, only in-frame clones are kept and a portion is missing. Clonal size and the V and J genes are those of that table, whereas D and trimming came from the DNA. This table holds about 340,000 clones, around nine tenths found once. The sequence derives from a woman between 18 and 29 years old who had recovered from COVID-19. The specimen was peripheral blood.

The CDR3 nucleotides are TGTGCCAGCAGTTTATCGTCTAGGCAGATTAATGAAAAACTGTTTTTT. Its translation: CASSLSSRQINEKLFF. The chain uses TRBV27 and TRBJ1-4; D is unresolved. Germline CDR1 MNHEY, CDR2 SMNVEV (reference sequence). V gave up 0 bases and J gave up 4 bases, with 12 bases separating them. The length of the CDR3 is 16 residues.